At least ten counts were recorded for the clone carrying this T cell receptor beta chain. The data are from a study of T cell repertoires in cytomegalovirus infection. J lost 4 bases, V lost 3 bases, and 5 bases had no gene match. The CDR3 runs to 14 residues. Per germline, CDR1 LNHDA and CDR2 SQIVND (reference sequence). A single record per CDR3 protein comes from TCRdb applying MiXCR to the reads. The sample contains approximately 490,000 distinct CDR3 sequences, around 11% of which appear only once. This sequence was found in a human donor in good health (CMV status not recorded). Some clones in this sample may be carry-over from other donors' samples. This chain joins TRBV19 and TRBJ1-2; 7 nucleotides match TRBD1. Sequencing was done on a sample of PBMCs. CDR3 DNA: TGTGCCAGTAGTATCCAGACAGGGAGCTATGGCTACACCTTC. It is translated as CASSIQTGSYGYTF. Together with reference TRBV19 and TRBJ1-2, the CDR3 gives the full variable domain: DGGITQSPKYLFRKEGQNVTLSCEQNLNHDAMYWYRQDPGQGLRLIYYSQIVNDFQKGDIAEGYSVSREKKESFPLTVTSAQKNPTAFYLCASSIQTGSYGYTFGSGTRLTVV.